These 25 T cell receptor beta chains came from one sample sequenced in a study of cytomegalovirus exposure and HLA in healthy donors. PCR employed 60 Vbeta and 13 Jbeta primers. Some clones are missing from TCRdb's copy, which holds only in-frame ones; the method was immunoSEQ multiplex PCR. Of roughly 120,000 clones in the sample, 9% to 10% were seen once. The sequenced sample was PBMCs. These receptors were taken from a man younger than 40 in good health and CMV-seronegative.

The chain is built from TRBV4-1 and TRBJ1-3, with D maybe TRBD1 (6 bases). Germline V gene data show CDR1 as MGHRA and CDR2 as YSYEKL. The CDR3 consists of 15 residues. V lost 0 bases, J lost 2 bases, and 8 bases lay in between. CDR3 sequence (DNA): TGCGCCAGCAGCCAAGATGGGACACCTGGAAACACCATATATTTT. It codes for CASSQDGTPGNTIYF.

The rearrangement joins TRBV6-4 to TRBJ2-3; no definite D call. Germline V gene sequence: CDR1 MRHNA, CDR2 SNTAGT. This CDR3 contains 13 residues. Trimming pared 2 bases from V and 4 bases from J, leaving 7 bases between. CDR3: CASSDLTADTQYF. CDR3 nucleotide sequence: TGTGCCAGCAGTGACCTAACGGCAGATACGCAGTATTTT.

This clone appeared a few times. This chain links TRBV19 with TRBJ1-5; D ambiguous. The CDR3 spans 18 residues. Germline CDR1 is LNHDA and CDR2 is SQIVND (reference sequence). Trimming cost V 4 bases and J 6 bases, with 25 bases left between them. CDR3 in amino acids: CASSTPLFYGDSVQPQHF. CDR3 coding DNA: TGTGCCAGTAGTACCCCTTTGTTCTACGGGGATAGTGTTCAGCCCCAGCATTTT.

Here the CDR3 reads CASSLGTLATEAFF. CDR3 in DNA: TGCGCCAGCAGCTTGGGGACATTGGCCACTGAAGCTTTCTTT. The rearrangement joins TRBV5-1 to TRBJ1-1; tentative D call: TRBD1 (5 bases). The CDR3 covers 14 residues. The V end was cut by 0 bases, the J end by 4 bases, with 10 bases between. Germline CDR1 and CDR2: SGHRS and YFSETQ.

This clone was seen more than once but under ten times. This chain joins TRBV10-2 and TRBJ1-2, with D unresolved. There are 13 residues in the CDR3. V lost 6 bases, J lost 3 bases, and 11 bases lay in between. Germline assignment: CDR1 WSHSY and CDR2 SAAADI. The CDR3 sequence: CASRQTLDYGYTF. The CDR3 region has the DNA TGCGCCAGCAGACAGACCCTGGACTATGGCTACACCTTC.

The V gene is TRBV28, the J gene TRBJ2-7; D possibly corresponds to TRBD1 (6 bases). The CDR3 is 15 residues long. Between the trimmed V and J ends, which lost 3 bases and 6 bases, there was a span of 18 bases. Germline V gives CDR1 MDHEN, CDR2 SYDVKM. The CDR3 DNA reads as TGTGCCAGCAGTTTGGCGTCGTCAGGGGATGGCGAGCAGTACTTC. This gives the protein CASSLASSGDGEQYF.

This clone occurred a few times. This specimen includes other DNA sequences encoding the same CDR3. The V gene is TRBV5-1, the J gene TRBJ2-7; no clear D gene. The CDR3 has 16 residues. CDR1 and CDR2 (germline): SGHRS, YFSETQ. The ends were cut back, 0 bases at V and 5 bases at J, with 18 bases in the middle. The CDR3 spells CASSLEGRSTLHEQYF. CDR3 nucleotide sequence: TGCGCCAGCAGCTTGGAAGGCAGGTCCACCCTCCACGAGCAGTACTTC.

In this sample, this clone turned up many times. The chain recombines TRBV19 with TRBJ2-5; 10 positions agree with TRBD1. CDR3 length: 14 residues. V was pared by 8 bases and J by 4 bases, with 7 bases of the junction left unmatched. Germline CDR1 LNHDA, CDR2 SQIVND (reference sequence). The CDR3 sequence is CASGSRDRGETQYF. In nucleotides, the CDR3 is TGTGCCAGTGGATCCCGGGACAGGGGAGAGACCCAGTACTTC.

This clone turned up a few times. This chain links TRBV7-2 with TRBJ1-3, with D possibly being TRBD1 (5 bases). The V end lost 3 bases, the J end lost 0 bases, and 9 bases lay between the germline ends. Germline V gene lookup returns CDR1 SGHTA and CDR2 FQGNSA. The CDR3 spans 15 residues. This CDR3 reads CASSLGQNSGNTIYF. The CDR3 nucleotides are TGTGCCAGCAGCTTGGGGCAGAACTCTGGAAACACCATATATTTT.

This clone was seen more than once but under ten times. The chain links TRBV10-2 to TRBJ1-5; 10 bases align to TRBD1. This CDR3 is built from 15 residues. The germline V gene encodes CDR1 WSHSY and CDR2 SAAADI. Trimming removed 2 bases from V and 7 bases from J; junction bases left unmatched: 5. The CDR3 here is CASSEGQGVWQPQHF. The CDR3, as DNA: TGCGCCAGCAGTGAGGGACAGGGGGTTTGGCAGCCCCAGCATTTT.

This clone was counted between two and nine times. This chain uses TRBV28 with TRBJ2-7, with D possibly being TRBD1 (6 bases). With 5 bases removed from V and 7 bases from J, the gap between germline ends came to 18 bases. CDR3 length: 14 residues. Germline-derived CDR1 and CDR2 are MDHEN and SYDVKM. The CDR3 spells CASSPLGRGEEQYF. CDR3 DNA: TGTGCCAGCAGTCCCCTAGGCAGGGGTGAAGAGCAGTACTTC.

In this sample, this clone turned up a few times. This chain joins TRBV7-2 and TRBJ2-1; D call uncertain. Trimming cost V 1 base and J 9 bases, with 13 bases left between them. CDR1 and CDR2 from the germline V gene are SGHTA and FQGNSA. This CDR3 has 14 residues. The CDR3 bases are TGTGCCAGCAGCTTAGAGCGTGGCTGGTCTGAGCAGTTCTTC. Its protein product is CASSLERGWSEQFF.

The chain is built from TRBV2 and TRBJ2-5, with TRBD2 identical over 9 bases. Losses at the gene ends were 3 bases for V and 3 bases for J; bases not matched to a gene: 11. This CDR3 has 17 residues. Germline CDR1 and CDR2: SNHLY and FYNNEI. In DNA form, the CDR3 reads TGTGCCAGCAGTGAGCCGGGTGGGTTAGCGGGGGAAGAGACCCAGTACTTC. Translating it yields CASSEPGGLAGEETQYF.

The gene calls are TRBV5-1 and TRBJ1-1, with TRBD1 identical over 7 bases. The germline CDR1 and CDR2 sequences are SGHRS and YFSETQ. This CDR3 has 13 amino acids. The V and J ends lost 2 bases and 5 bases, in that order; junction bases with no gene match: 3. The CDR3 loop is CASSLTGVTEAFF. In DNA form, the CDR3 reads TGCGCCAGCAGCTTAACAGGGGTGACTGAAGCTTTCTTT.

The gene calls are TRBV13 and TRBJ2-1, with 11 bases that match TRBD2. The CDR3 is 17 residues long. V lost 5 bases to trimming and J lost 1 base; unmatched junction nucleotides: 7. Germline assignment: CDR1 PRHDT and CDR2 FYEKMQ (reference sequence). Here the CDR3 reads CASSPELAGASYNEQFF. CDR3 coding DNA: TGTGCCAGCAGCCCGGAACTAGCGGGAGCTTCCTACAATGAGCAGTTCTTC.

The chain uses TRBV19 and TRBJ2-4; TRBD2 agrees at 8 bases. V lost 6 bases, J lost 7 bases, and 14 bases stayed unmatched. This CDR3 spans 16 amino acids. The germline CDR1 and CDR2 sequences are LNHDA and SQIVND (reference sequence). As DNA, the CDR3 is TGTGCCAGTAGCTCGTCGGGGGGGGAATCGAGGAACATTCAGTACTTC. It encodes CASSSSGGESRNIQYF.

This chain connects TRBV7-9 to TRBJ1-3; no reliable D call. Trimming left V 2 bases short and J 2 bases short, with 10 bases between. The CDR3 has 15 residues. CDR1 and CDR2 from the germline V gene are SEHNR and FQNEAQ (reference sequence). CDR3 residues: CASSLLQAAGNTIYF. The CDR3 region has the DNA TGTGCCAGCAGCTTACTACAAGCGGCTGGAAACACCATATATTTT.

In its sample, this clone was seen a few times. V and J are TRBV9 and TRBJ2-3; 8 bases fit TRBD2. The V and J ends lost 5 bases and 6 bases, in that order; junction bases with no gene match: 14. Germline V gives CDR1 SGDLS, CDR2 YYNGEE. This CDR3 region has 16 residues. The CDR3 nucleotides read TGTGCCAGCAGTCGTTCCACGGGGGGGCAGGAGGATACGCAGTATTTT. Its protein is CASSRSTGGQEDTQYF.

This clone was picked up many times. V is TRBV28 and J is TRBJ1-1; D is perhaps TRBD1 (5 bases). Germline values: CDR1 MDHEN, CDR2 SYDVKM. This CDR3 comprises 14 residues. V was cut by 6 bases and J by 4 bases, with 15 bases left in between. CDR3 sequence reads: CASSPNQGSTEAFF. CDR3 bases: TGTGCCAGCAGCCCCAACCAGGGCTCCACTGAAGCTTTCTTT.

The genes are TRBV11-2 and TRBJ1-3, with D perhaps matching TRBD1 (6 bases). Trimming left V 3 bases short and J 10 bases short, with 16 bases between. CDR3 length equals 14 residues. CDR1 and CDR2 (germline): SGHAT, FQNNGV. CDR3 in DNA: TGTGCCAGCAGCTTCAGACAGGCCGGTGAGACCATATATTTT. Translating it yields CASSFRQAGETIYF. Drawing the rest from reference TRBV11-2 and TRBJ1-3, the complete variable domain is EAGVAQSPRYKIIEKRQSVAFWCNPISGHATLYWYQQILGQGPKLLIQFQNNGVVDDSQLPKDRFSAERLKGVDSTLKIQPAKLEDSAVYLCASSFRQAGETIYFGEGSWLTVV.

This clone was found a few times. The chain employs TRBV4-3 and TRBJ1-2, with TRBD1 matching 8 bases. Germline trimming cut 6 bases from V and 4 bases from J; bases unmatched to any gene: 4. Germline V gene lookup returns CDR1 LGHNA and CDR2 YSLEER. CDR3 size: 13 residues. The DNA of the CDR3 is TGCGCCAGCAGACATGGGACAGGCTATGGCTACACCTTC. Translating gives CASRHGTGYGYTF.

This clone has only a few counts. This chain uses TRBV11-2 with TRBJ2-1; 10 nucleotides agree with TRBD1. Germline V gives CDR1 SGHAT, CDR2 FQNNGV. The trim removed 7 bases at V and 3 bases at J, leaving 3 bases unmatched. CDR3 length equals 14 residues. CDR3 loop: CASTRDRGYNEQFF. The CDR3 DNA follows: TGTGCCAGCACCCGGGACAGGGGCTACAATGAGCAGTTCTTC.

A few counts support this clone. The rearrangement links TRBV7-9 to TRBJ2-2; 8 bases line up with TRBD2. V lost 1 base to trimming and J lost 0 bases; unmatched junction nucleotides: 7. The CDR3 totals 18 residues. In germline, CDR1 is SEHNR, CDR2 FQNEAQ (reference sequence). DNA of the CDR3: TGTGCCAGCAGCTTAGTCAGCGGGAGAAGTGCGAACACCGGGGAGCTGTTTTTT. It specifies CASSLVSGRSANTGELFF.

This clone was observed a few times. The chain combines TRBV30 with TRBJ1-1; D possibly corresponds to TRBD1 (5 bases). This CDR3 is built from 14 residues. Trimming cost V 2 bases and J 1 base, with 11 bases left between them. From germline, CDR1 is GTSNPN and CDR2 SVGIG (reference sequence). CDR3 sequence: CAWSMDTGNTEAFF. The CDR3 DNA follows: TGTGCCTGGAGTATGGACACAGGGAACACTGAAGCTTTCTTT.

CDR3 coding DNA: TGTGCCAGCAGCTCGACTAGCGGATACAATGAGCAGTTCTTC. Encoded protein: CASSSTSGYNEQFF. The chain couples TRBV7-2 to TRBJ2-1; TRBD2 matches at 9 bases. V shed 4 bases, J shed 4 bases, and the junction held 2 bases outside the gene matches. The CDR3 totals 14 residues. The germline V gene has CDR1 SGHTA and CDR2 FQGNSA.